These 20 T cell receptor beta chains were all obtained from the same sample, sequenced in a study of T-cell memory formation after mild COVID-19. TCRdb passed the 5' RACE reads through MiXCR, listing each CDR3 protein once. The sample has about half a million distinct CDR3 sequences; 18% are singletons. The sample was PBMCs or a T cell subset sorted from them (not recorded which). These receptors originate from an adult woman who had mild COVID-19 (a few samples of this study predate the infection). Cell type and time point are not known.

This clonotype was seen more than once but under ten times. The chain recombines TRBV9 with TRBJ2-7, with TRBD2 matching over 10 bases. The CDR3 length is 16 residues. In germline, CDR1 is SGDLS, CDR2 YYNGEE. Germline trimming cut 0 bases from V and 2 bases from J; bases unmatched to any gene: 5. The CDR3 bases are TGTGCCAGCAGCGTAGGTTCTAGCGGGAGTACCTACGAGCAGTACTTC. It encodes CASSVGSSGSTYEQYF.

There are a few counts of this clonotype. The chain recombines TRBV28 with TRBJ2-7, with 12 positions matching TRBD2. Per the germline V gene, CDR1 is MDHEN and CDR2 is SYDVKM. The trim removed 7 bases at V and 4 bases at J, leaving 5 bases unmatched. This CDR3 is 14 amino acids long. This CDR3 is CASNLAGGPYEQYF. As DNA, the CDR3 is TGTGCCAGCAACCTAGCGGGAGGGCCGTACGAGCAGTACTTC.

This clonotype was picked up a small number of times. The CDR3 region has the DNA TGTGCCAGCAGCGCGCAGCGACTAGGGGGGGAGACCCAGTACTTC. This codes for CASSAQRLGGETQYF. This rearrangement joins TRBV11-1 to TRBJ2-5; either TRBD1 or TRBD2 may fit D (6 bases each). V lost 5 bases and J lost 5, with 18 bases in between. The CDR3 is made up of 15 amino acids. Germline CDR1 SGHAT, CDR2 FQDESV (reference sequence).

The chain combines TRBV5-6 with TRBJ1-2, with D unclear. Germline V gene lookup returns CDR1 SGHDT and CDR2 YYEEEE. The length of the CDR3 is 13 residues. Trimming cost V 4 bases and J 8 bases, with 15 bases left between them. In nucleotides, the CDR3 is TGTGCCAGCAGCCCGTTTATAGTTCGGGGCTACACCTTC. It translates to CASSPFIVRGYTF.

The CDR3 nucleotides are TGCGCCAGCAACTTCGCCGGGACAGGGTACGCTGAAGCTTTCTTT. Protein sequence: CASNFAGTGYAEAFF. The V and J genes are TRBV5-1 and TRBJ1-1; 9 positions agree with TRBD1. The junction had 12 bases not matched to a gene; V was cut back by 6 bases and J by 6 bases. From germline, CDR1 is SGHRS and CDR2 YFSETQ. This CDR3 is 15 amino acids long.

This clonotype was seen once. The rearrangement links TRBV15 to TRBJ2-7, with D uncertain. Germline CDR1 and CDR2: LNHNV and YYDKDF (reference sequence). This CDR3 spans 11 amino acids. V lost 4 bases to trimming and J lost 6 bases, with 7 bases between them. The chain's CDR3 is CATSTGAEQYF. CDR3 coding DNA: TGTGCCACCAGCACTGGAGCCGAGCAGTACTTC.

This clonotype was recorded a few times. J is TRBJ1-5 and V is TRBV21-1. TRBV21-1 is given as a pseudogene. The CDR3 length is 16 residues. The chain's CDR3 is CASSTLLGGSNQPQHF. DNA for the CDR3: TGTGCCAGCAGCACCTTACTGGGTGGGAGCAATCAGCCCCAGCATTTT.

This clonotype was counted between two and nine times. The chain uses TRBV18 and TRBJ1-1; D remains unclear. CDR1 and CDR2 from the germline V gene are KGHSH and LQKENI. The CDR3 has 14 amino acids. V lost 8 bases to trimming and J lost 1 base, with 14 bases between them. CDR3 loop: CASLPGSSNTEAFF. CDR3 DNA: TGTGCCAGCCTACCTGGGAGCTCGAACACTGAAGCTTTCTTT.

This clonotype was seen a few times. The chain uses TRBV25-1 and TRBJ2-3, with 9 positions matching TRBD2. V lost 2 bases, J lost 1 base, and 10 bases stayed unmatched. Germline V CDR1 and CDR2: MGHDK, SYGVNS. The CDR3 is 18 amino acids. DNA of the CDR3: TGTGCCAGCAGTGAAAGGGCGGGAGGGCGCGGAGGCACAGATACGCAGTATTTT. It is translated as CASSERAGGRGGTDTQYF.

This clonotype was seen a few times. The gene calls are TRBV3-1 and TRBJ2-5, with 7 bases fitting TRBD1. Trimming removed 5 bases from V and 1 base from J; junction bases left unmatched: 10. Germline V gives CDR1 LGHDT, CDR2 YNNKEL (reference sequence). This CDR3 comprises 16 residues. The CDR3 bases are TGTGCCAGCAGCTTTCCCGGGACAGCCCGCCAAGAGACCCAGTACTTC. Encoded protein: CASSFPGTARQETQYF.

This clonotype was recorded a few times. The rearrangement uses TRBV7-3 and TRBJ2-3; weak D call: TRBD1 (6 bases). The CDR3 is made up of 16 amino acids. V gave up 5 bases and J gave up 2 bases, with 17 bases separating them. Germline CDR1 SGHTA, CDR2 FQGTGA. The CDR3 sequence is CASSPRRPGVTDTQYF. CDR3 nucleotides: TGTGCCAGCAGCCCGCGCCGTCCAGGGGTCACAGATACGCAGTATTTT.

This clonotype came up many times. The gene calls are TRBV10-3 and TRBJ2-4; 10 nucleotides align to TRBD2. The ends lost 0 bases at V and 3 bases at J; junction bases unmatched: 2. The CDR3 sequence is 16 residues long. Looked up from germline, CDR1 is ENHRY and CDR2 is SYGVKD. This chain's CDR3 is CAISESWTSGKNIQYF. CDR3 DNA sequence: TGTGCCATCAGTGAGTCCTGGACTAGCGGCAAAAACATTCAGTACTTC.

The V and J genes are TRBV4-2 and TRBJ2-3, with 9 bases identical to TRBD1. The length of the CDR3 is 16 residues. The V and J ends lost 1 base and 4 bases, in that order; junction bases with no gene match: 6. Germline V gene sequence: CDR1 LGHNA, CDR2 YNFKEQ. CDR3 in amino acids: CASSQGQQGAADTQYF. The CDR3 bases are TGTGCCAGCAGCCAAGGTCAACAGGGGGCAGCAGATACGCAGTATTTT.

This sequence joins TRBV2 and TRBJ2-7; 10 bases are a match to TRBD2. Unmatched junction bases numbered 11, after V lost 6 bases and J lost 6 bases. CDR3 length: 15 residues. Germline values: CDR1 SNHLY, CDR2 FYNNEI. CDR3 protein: CASRSAGLAAAEQYF. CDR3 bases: TGTGCCAGCAGGTCAGCTGGACTAGCGGCTGCCGAGCAGTACTTC.

CDR3 in amino acids: CASSSGRGFYGYTF. The CDR3 coding sequence is TGTGCCAGCAGCTCGGGGAGGGGGTTCTATGGCTACACCTTC. The chain couples TRBV5-5 to TRBJ1-2; D possibly corresponds to TRBD1 (6 bases). The CDR3 sequence is 14 residues long. Trimming took 3 bases from V and 4 from J, leaving 13 bases between them. CDR1 SGHKS and CDR2 YYEKEE come from the germline V gene (reference sequence). Combining the CDR3 with reference TRBV5-5 and TRBJ1-2 gives the whole variable domain DAGVTQSPTHLIKTRGQQVTLRCSPISGHKSVSWYQQVLGQGPQFIFQYYEKEERGRGNFPDRFSARQFPNYSSELNVNALLLGDSALYLCASSSGRGFYGYTFGSGTRLTVV.

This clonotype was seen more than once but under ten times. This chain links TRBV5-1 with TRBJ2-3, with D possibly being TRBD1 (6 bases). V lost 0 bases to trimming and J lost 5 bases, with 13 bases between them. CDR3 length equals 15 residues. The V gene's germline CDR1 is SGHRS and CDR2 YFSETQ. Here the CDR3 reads CASSLARGRGDTQYF. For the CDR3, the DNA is TGCGCCAGCAGCTTGGCCAGGGGACGTGGAGATACGCAGTATTTT.

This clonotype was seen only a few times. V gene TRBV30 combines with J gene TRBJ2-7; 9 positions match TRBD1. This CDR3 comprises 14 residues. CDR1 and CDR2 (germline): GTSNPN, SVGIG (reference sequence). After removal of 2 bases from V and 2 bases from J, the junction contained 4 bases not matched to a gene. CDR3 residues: CAWSPGQGTYEQYF. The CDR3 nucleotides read TGTGCCTGGAGTCCGGGACAGGGAACCTACGAGCAGTACTTC.

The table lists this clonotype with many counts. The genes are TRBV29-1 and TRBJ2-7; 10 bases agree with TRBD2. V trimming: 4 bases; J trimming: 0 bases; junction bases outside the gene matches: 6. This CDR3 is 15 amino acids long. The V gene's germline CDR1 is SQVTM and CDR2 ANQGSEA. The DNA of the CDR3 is TGCAGCGTTGTGCTAGCGGGAGCTCCCTCCTACGAGCAGTACTTC. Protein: CSVVLAGAPSYEQYF.

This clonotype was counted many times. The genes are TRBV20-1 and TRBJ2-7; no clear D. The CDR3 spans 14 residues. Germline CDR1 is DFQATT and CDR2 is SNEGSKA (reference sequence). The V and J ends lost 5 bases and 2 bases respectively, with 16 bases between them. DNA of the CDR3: TGCAGTGCTTCCATGGCATCAGGAACCTACGAGCAGTACTTC. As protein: CSASMASGTYEQYF.

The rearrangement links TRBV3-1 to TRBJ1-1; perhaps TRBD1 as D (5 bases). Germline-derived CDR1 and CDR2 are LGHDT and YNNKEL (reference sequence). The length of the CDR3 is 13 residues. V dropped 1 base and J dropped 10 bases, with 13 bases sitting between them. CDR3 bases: TGTGCCAGCAGCCAAGGATTTATGGGGGGAGCTTTCTTT. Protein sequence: CASSQGFMGGAFF.